Below, 26 T cell receptor beta chains from the same sample are listed, as sequenced in a study of shared clonotypes between healthy human individuals. Sequencing used immunoSEQ multiplex PCR; TCRdb keeps in-frame clones, though not all of them. The data show about 590,000 clones, around 95% seen once. CD45RO-negative cells were positively selected for CCR7, leaving out terminally differentiated effector memory CD45RA+ cells. The specimen was naive CD8+ T cells sorted from blood. These receptors all come from a woman younger than 45 in good health.

The chain links TRBV27 to TRBJ2-1; TRBD1 matches at 9 bases. Losses at the gene ends were 5 bases for V and 3 bases for J; bases not matched to a gene: 8. The length of the CDR3 is 16 residues. The germline V gene has CDR1 MNHEY and CDR2 SMNVEV (reference sequence). The CDR3 is CASSPEGQGFYNEQFF. The CDR3 region has the DNA TGTGCCAGCAGTCCCGAGGGACAGGGATTCTACAATGAGCAGTTCTTC.

The chain couples TRBV5-1 to TRBJ2-5; weak D call: TRBD2 (5 bases). Near its end, the DNA agrees better with TRBJ2-7, so the J call may be wrong. The CDR3 is made up of 15 amino acids. The germline V gene encodes CDR1 SGHRS and CDR2 YFSETQ. DNA for the CDR3: TGCGCCAGCAGCTTGGACCGGGGATTCTCCTACGAGCAGTACTTC. Its protein is CASSLDRGFSYEQYF.

The chain recombines TRBV28 with TRBJ1-2, with D tentatively TRBD1 (5 bases). V was trimmed by 5 bases and J by 5 bases, leaving 18 bases between them. Per germline, CDR1 MDHEN and CDR2 SYDVKM. This CDR3 is built from 15 residues. The CDR3 here is CASSRPSEGTYGYTF. CDR3 bases: TGTGCCAGCAGTAGACCTTCCGAGGGGACGTATGGCTACACCTTC.

The chain has TRBV28 and TRBJ2-2; 9 bases agree with TRBD2. Germline V gives CDR1 MDHEN, CDR2 SYDVKM. This CDR3 comprises 18 residues. V lost 4 bases and J lost 2; bases outside the gene matches: 11. The CDR3 reads CASSSPRASGANTGELFF. In DNA form, the CDR3 reads TGTGCCAGCAGTTCCCCCCGAGCTAGCGGGGCCAACACCGGGGAGCTGTTTTTT. The entire variable domain, with the rest obtained from reference TRBV28 and TRBJ2-2, is as follows: DVKVTQSSRYLVKRTGEKVFLECVQDMDHENMFWYRQDPGLGLRLIYFSYDVKMKEKGDIPEGYSVSREKKERFSLILESASTNQTSMYLCASSSPRASGANTGELFFGEGSRLTVL.

The chain uses TRBV5-8 and TRBJ1-5; perhaps TRBD1 as D (5 bases). The CDR3 is made up of 13 amino acids. From germline, CDR1 is SGHTS and CDR2 YDEGEE. Trimming took 3 bases from V and 5 from J, leaving 9 bases between them. In DNA, the CDR3 is TGTGCCAGCAGCTCCGGGGGATATCAGCCCCAGCATTTT. Translated, it gives CASSSGGYQPQHF.

The J gene is TRBJ1-6, the V gene TRBV4-1; TRBD1 agrees at 8 bases. V shed 5 bases, J shed 6 bases, and the junction held 6 bases outside the gene matches. The CDR3 totals 15 residues. CDR1 and CDR2 (germline): MGHRA, YSYEKL. DNA for the CDR3: TGCGCCAGCAGCGACCGGGACAGGAGTAATTCACCCCTCCACTTT. Its protein product is CASSDRDRSNSPLHF.

The chain couples TRBV28 to TRBJ2-3; no clear D gene. Germline V gene data show CDR1 as MDHEN and CDR2 as SYDVKM. CDR3 length equals 13 residues. V shed 2 bases and J shed 2 bases, with 5 bases lying between them. The CDR3 nucleotides are TGTGCCAGCAGTTTACCGTACACAGATACGCAGTATTTT. It codes for CASSLPYTDTQYF.

V is TRBV5-5 and J is TRBJ1-5; 11 bases map to TRBD1. CDR3 length: 16 residues. Trimming removed 4 bases from V and 1 base from J; junction bases left unmatched: 4. Germline CDR1 is SGHKS and CDR2 is YYEKEE (reference sequence). CDR3 loop: CASSLDRGRSNQPQHF. The CDR3 nucleotides read TGTGCCAGCAGCCTGGACAGGGGGCGAAGCAATCAGCCCCAGCATTTT.

The chain employs TRBV19 and TRBJ2-1; D gene ambiguous. This CDR3 comprises 15 residues. V was cut by 1 base and J by 0 bases, with 7 bases left in between. CDR1 LNHDA and CDR2 SQIVND come from the germline V gene (reference sequence). The CDR3 reads CASSIGSTSYNEQFF. The CDR3 region has the DNA TGTGCCAGTAGTATAGGGAGTACCTCCTACAATGAGCAGTTCTTC.

V gene TRBV28 combines with J gene TRBJ2-2, with 7 bases fitting TRBD1. The length of the CDR3 is 14 residues. V was pared by 3 bases and J by 6 bases, with 4 bases of the junction left unmatched. Germline V lookup: CDR1 MDHEN, CDR2 SYDVKM. CDR3 loop: CASSFTGAAGELFF. CDR3 nucleotides: TGTGCCAGCAGTTTTACAGGGGCAGCCGGGGAGCTGTTTTTT. The whole variable domain, remainder taken from reference TRBV28 and TRBJ2-2, is DVKVTQSSRYLVKRTGEKVFLECVQDMDHENMFWYRQDPGLGLRLIYFSYDVKMKEKGDIPEGYSVSREKKERFSLILESASTNQTSMYLCASSFTGAAGELFFGEGSRLTVL.

The chain recombines TRBV19 with TRBJ2-3, with a weak D call TRBD2 (5 bases). Trimming took off 4 bases at V and 5 bases at J, with 16 bases between the two ends. This CDR3 is 15 amino acids long. Germline V gene sequence: CDR1 LNHDA, CDR2 SQIVND (reference sequence). CDR3 in amino acids: CASSTPGKTGDTQYF. The CDR3 DNA follows: TGTGCCAGTAGTACTCCGGGGAAAACGGGAGATACGCAGTATTTT.

The J gene is TRBJ1-2, the V gene TRBV7-9; D not certain. V was pared by 3 bases and J by 8 bases, with 13 bases between. Germline V CDR1 and CDR2: SEHNR, FQNEAQ (reference sequence). This CDR3 contains 13 residues. In nucleotides, the CDR3 is TGTGCCAGCAGCTTCGAGCTCCAAGGGGGCTACACCTTC. Protein: CASSFELQGGYTF.

This clone was picked up one time. This sequence joins TRBV5-1 and TRBJ2-5, with 9 bases lining up with TRBD2. CDR3 length: 16 residues. V was pared by 1 base and J by 0 bases, with 4 bases of the junction left unmatched. The germline V gene has CDR1 SGHRS and CDR2 YFSETQ. In nucleotides, the CDR3 is TGCGCCAGCAGCTTGACCCTAGCGGGGTACCAAGAGACCCAGTACTTC. This codes for CASSLTLAGYQETQYF.

This chain joins TRBV9 and TRBJ2-7; 11 bases fit TRBD2. This CDR3 spans 17 amino acids. Germline values: CDR1 SGDLS, CDR2 YYNGEE. J lost 0 bases, V lost 1 base, and 6 bases had no gene match. This CDR3 is CASSVTSGGQSSYEQYF. The DNA for the CDR3 is TGTGCCAGCAGCGTAACTAGCGGGGGCCAAAGCTCCTACGAGCAGTACTTC.

The chain couples TRBV7-2 to TRBJ1-3; D gene ambiguous. Trimming removed 2 bases at V and 5 bases at J, with 19 bases between. Germline CDR1 reads SGHTA; CDR2 reads FQGNSA. This CDR3 is 17 amino acids long. The CDR3 nucleotides are TGTGCCAGCAGCTTAAGCCCCCACGATAGGGTCCGAAACACCATATATTTT. It specifies CASSLSPHDRVRNTIYF. Full variable domain (remainder filled in from reference TRBV7-2 and TRBJ1-3): GAGVSQSPSNKVTEKGKDVELRCDPISGHTALYWYRQSLGQGLEFLIYFQGNSAPDKSGLPSDRFSAERTGGSVSTLTIQRTQQEDSAVYLCASSLSPHDRVRNTIYFGEGSWLTVV.

The genes are TRBV7-9 and TRBJ1-1; 7 bases line up with TRBD1. CDR1 and CDR2 (germline): SEHNR, FQNEAQ (reference sequence). The CDR3 spans 13 residues. With 5 bases clipped from V and 7 bases from J, the junction kept 7 bases outside the gene matches. CDR3 region: CASSEDRRGEAFF. The DNA of the CDR3 is TGTGCCAGCAGCGAGGACAGGCGTGGTGAAGCTTTCTTT.

This chain uses TRBV15 with TRBJ2-7; no firm D call. V gave up 5 bases and J gave up 0 bases, with 20 bases separating them. The CDR3 runs 17 residues. Germline V gene data show CDR1 as LNHNV and CDR2 as YYDKDF (reference sequence). The CDR3 sequence: CATSRTGSSTYSYEQYF. The DNA for the CDR3 is TGTGCCACCAGCCGAACTGGCAGTTCCACTTACTCCTACGAGCAGTACTTC.

V usage is TRBV6-1 and J usage is TRBJ1-5; D unclear. Trimming pared 3 bases from V and 3 bases from J, leaving 12 bases between. CDR1 is MNHNS and CDR2 is SASEGT in the germline V gene. CDR3 length: 15 amino acids. The CDR3 sequence is CASSERRDPNQPQHF. CDR3 sequence (DNA): TGTGCCAGCAGTGAGAGGCGAGACCCCAATCAGCCCCAGCATTTT.

The rearrangement joins TRBV27 to TRBJ1-5; tentative D call: TRBD1 (5 bases). The CDR3 has 14 amino acids. Per the germline V gene, CDR1 is MNHEY and CDR2 is SMNVEV (reference sequence). The ends were cut back, 3 bases at V and 2 bases at J, with 8 bases in the middle. The CDR3 DNA reads TGTGCCAGCAGTTTTTTAGGGGGCAATCAGCCCCAGCATTTT. It codes for CASSFLGGNQPQHF.

V gene TRBV10-3 combines with J gene TRBJ2-7; either TRBD1 or TRBD2 may supply D (6 bases each). Trimming left V 0 bases short and J 4 bases short, with 13 bases between. Germline values: CDR1 ENHRY, CDR2 SYGVKD. The length of the CDR3 is 15 residues. The CDR3 region has the DNA TGTGCCATCAGTGAGTCGAGGGGGGCCCAGTACGAGCAGTACTTC. It specifies CAISESRGAQYEQYF.

V and J are TRBV7-9 and TRBJ2-7, with TRBD1 as a possible D gene (5 bases). Germline assignment: CDR1 SEHNR and CDR2 FQNEAQ (reference sequence). The CDR3 length is 15 residues. The ends were cut back, 2 bases at V and 7 bases at J, with 18 bases in the middle. CDR3 in DNA: TGTGCCAGCAGCTTAAAAAGCGACAGAGAAGGAGAGCAGTACTTC. Residues: CASSLKSDREGEQYF.

The rearrangement joins TRBV28 to TRBJ2-1; 11 nucleotides match TRBD2. V trimming: 8 bases; J trimming: 1 base; junction bases outside the gene matches: 4. Germline-derived CDR1 and CDR2 are MDHEN and SYDVKM. This CDR3 is built from 15 residues. The DNA for the CDR3 is TGTGCCAGCGGACTAGCGGGCCCTTCCTACAATGAGCAGTTCTTC. Its translation is CASGLAGPSYNEQFF.

The rearrangement links TRBV7-9 to TRBJ2-7; D is ambiguous. Trimming stripped 3 bases from V and 5 bases from J, with 11 bases between. This CDR3 region has 13 residues. Germline V gene sequence: CDR1 SEHNR, CDR2 FQNEAQ (reference sequence). This chain's CDR3 is CASSLVSMDEQYF. DNA for the CDR3: TGTGCCAGCAGCTTGGTCAGCATGGACGAGCAGTACTTC.

The rearrangement uses TRBV11-2 and TRBJ2-7; D ambiguous. Trimming removed 5 bases from V and 2 bases from J, with 16 bases in between. The CDR3 contains 15 residues. CDR1 SGHAT and CDR2 FQNNGV come from the germline V gene. CDR3 loop: CASSPQALVPYEQYF. The DNA for the CDR3 is TGTGCCAGCAGCCCCCAGGCCCTTGTCCCCTACGAGCAGTACTTC.

Details on this clone: Other DNA sequences from this sample encode an identical CDR3 as well. The J gene is TRBJ2-6, the V gene TRBV27; unclear D gene. V was pared by 4 bases and J by 1 base, with 5 bases between. From germline, CDR1 is MNHEY and CDR2 SMNVEV (reference sequence). This CDR3 is 14 amino acids long. CDR3: CASSSRSGANVLTF. The CDR3 DNA reads as TGTGCCAGCAGTTCGAGATCTGGGGCCAACGTCCTGACTTTC.

The rearrangement joins TRBV12-5 to TRBJ2-5, with a tentative D call TRBD1 (5 bases). This CDR3 is 15 amino acids long. V lost 0 bases and J lost 2, with 10 bases in between. Germline V gives CDR1 LGHNT, CDR2 FRNRAP. The CDR3 reads CASGLVLGPQETQYF. The DNA for the CDR3 is TGTGCTAGTGGTTTGGTATTGGGGCCGCAAGAGACCCAGTACTTC.